This TCR beta chain is drawn from a study of CD8+ T cells in alopecia areata. Sampling of alopecia areata patients yielded lesional scalp punch biopsies as well as peripheral blood. This clone was seen a few times. Its antigen remains unidentified. This CDR3 has 18 residues. Germline CDR1 reads MGHRA; CDR2 reads YSYEKL. V lost 0 bases and J lost 1, with 18 bases in between. Points from the study as a whole: Shared TCR sequences were less clear between patients than in mice, possibly partly from HLA diversity.

In each case, RNA was isolated and then reverse transcribed into cDNA as the sequencing template. Assay used: immunoSEQ multiplex PCR; TCRdb lists only in-frame clones, some missing. The sample contains about 130,000 clones, 50% to 60% of which appear only once. Sequenced material: CD4+ T cells sorted from blood, taken at week 0. This rearrangement joins TRBV4-1 to TRBJ1-1, with a possible D match to TRBD1 (5 bases). The sequence derives from a human donor with alopecia areata. The CDR3 nucleotides are TGCGCCAGCAGCCAAGATCTGCTTTATAAGGGGTCGAACACTGAAGCTTTCTTT. Translated, it gives CASSQDLLYKGSNTEAFF.